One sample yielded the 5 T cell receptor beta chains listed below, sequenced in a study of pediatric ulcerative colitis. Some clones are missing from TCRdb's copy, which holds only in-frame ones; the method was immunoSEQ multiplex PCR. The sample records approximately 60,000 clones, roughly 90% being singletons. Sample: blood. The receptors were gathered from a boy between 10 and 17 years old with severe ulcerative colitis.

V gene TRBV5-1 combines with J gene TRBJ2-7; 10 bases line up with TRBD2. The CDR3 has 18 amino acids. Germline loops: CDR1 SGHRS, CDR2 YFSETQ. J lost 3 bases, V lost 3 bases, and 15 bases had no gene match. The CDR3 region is CASSSPNITAGGFYEQYF. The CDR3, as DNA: TGCGCCAGCAGCTCCCCAAATATCACAGCGGGAGGGTTCTACGAGCAGTACTTC.

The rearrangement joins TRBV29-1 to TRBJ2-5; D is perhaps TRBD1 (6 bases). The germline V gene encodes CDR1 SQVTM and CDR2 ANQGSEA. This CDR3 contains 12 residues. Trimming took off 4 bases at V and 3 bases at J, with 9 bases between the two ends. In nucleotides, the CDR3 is TGCAGCGTTGTTTCAGGGGAAGAGACCCAGTACTTC. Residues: CSVVSGEETQYF. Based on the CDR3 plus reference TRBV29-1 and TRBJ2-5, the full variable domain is SAVISQKPSRDICQRGTSLTIQCQVDSQVTMMFWYRQQPGQSLTLIATANQGSEATYESGFVIDKFPISRPNLTFSTLTVSNMSPEDSSIYLCSVVSGEETQYFGPGTRLLVL.

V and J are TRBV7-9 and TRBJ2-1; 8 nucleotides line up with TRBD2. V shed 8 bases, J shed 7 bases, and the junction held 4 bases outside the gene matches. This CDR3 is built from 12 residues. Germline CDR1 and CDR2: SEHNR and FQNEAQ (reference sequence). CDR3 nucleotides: TGTGCCAGCTTAGCTAGCGGGAATGAGCAGTTCTTC. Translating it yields CASLASGNEQFF.

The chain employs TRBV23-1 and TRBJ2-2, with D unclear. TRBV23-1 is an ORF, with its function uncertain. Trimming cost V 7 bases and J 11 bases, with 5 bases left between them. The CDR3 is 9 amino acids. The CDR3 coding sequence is TGCGCCAGCATTCGCGAGCTGTTTTTT. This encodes CASIRELFF.

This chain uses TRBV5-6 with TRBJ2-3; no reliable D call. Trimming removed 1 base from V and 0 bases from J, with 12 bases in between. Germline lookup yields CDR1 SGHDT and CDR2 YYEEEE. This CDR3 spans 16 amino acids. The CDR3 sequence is CASSLRAPTSTDTQYF. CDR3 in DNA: TGTGCCAGCAGCTTGAGGGCACCTACTAGCACAGATACGCAGTATTTT.